The 18 T cell receptor beta chains presented below share a single source sample, sequenced in a study of patients and donors after allogeneic stem cell transplantation. MiXCR was run by TCRdb on the RT-PCR reads, yielding one entry per CDR3 protein. The sample lists about 160,000 distinct CDR3 sequences; 30% were seen once. Sequencing used blood, either unsorted or a sorted T cell fraction (not recorded which). The receptors derive from a human donor who was either an allogeneic HSCT recipient or a stem cell or donor lymphocyte infusion donor (not recorded which). It is not recorded whose cells these are; they may come from a transplant donor.

The table lists this clonotype with many counts. The V call is TRBV20-1, the J call TRBJ2-6; either TRBD1 or TRBD2 may supply D (6 bases each). V shed 5 bases and J shed 4 bases, with 15 bases lying between them. Germline CDR1 and CDR2: DFQATT and SNEGSKA (reference sequence). The CDR3 loop spans 15 amino acids. This CDR3 reads CSAWRGSNGANVLTF. The CDR3 nucleotides are TGCAGTGCTTGGAGGGGGTCTAACGGGGCCAACGTCCTGACTTTC.

This clonotype has at least ten counts. J is TRBJ1-1 and V is TRBV6-2 or TRBV6-3; TRBD1 is a possible D gene (5 bases). With 4 bases removed from V and 1 base from J, the gap between germline ends came to 7 bases. CDR3 length equals 13 residues. The germline CDR1 and CDR2 sequences are MNHEY and SVGEGT. CDR3 bases: TGTGCCAGCAGTTCGGGACCGAACACTGAAGCTTTCTTT. Translation gives CASSSGPNTEAFF.

This clonotype was observed a few times. The CDR3 DNA is TGTGCCATCAGTGGAAGGGGTAGGGACTACAATGAGCAGTTCTTC. Translated: CAISGRGRDYNEQFF. V gene TRBV10-3 combines with J gene TRBJ2-1, with D possibly TRBD1 on 5 matching bases. This CDR3 spans 15 amino acids. Germline V gives CDR1 ENHRY, CDR2 SYGVKD. Trimming stripped 4 bases from V and 3 bases from J, with 13 bases between.

This chain joins TRBV4-1 and TRBJ2-7; TRBD2 agrees at 15 bases. The ends lost 2 bases at V and 5 bases at J; junction bases unmatched: 4. Looked up from germline, CDR1 is MGHRA and CDR2 is YSYEKL. The CDR3 sequence is 16 residues long. CDR3 bases: TGCGCCAGCAGCCAAACCGGACTAGCGGGAGGGGACGAGCAGTACTTC. Translated, it gives CASSQTGLAGGDEQYF.

CDR3 coding DNA: TGCAGCGTCCGGGGCCACCTAACAGATACGCAGTATTTT. As protein: CSVRGHLTDTQYF. V gene TRBV29-1 combines with J gene TRBJ2-3, with D possibly called TRBD1 or TRBD2 (5 bases each). This CDR3 is 13 amino acids long. Per germline, CDR1 SQVTM and CDR2 ANQGSEA. Trimming shortened V by 6 bases and J by 3 bases, and 13 bases separated the two germline ends.

This clonotype was recorded a few times. The chain has TRBV6-2 or TRBV6-3 and TRBJ1-5; D gene uncertain. V was pared by 2 bases and J by 7 bases, with 9 bases between. The length of the CDR3 is 13 residues. Germline V gene data show CDR1 as MNHEY and CDR2 as SVGEGT. The CDR3 nucleotides read TGTGCCAGCAGTTACGGGCAGACCCAGCCCCAGCATTTT. Amino acid sequence: CASSYGQTQPQHF.

This sequence joins TRBV11-3 and TRBJ2-2; D gene uncertain. From germline, CDR1 is SGHNT and CDR2 YENEEA. V gave up 5 bases and J gave up 8 bases, with 9 bases separating them. This CDR3 has 12 residues. The CDR3: CASSLPGGELFF. As DNA, the CDR3 is TGTGCCAGCAGCCTCCCCGGGGGGGAGCTGTTTTTT.

Ten or more counts support this clonotype. The V call is TRBV12-3 or TRBV12-4, the J call TRBJ1-5; D unclear. With 3 bases removed from V and 0 bases from J, the gap between germline ends came to 3 bases. The CDR3 length is 13 residues. CDR3 bases: TGTGCCAGCAGTTTCCATAGCAATCAGCCCCAGCATTTT. It translates to CASSFHSNQPQHF.

V gene TRBV14 combines with J gene TRBJ2-1; 7 bases fit TRBD1. CDR1 and CDR2 from the germline V gene are SGHDN and FVKESK. This CDR3 comprises 17 residues. J lost 4 bases, V lost 1 base, and 10 bases had no gene match. In nucleotides, the CDR3 is TGTGCCAGCAGCCAAGGCCTTTACAGGGGAAATTACAATGAGCAGTTCTTC. Residues: CASSQGLYRGNYNEQFF.

This clonotype was found a few times. The chain carries TRBV29-1 and TRBJ1-2, with D tentatively TRBD1 (5 bases). CDR3 size: 15 residues. The V end lost 4 bases, the J end lost 2 bases, and 17 bases lay between the germline ends. Germline V CDR1 and CDR2: SQVTM, ANQGSEA. The CDR3 protein is CSVVSRERGNYGYTF. Here the CDR3 DNA reads TGCAGCGTTGTGAGCAGGGAGCGGGGAAACTATGGCTACACCTTC.

This sequence joins TRBV4-3 and TRBJ2-1; unclear D gene. The CDR3 spans 12 residues. V was cut by 4 bases and J by 6 bases, with 7 bases left in between. Germline CDR1 and CDR2: LGHNA and YSLEER. The CDR3 coding sequence is TGCGCCAGCAGCCTAAACATCAATGAGCAGTTCTTC. It translates to CASSLNINEQFF.

The chain's CDR3 is CASKGGQTYEQYF. CDR3 bases: TGCGCCAGCAAAGGGGGCCAAACCTACGAGCAGTACTTC. The chain carries TRBV5-1 and TRBJ2-7, with TRBD1 matching 7 bases. CDR1 is SGHRS, CDR2 YFSETQ, per germline. V lost 6 bases to trimming and J lost 2 bases; unmatched junction nucleotides: 5. This CDR3 contains 13 residues.

This clonotype was observed a handful of times. The chain couples TRBV20-1 to TRBJ1-3; 8 bases agree with TRBD1. V lost 3 bases to trimming and J lost 4 bases; unmatched junction nucleotides: 8. The CDR3 runs to 15 residues. CDR1 is DFQATT and CDR2 is SNEGSKA in the germline V gene (reference sequence). CDR3 sequence: CSASPLGQGGNTIYF. The CDR3 DNA follows: TGCAGTGCTAGCCCTCTCGGACAGGGAGGAAACACCATATATTTT.

This clonotype was seen only a few times. The chain has TRBV5-1 and TRBJ1-5; D remains ambiguous. Trimming stripped 4 bases from V and 1 base from J, with 12 bases between. Germline CDR1 reads SGHRS; CDR2 reads YFSETQ. The CDR3 is 15 amino acids. For the CDR3, the DNA is TGCGCCAGCAGCGGTTTTTCCTGGAGCAATCAGCCCCAGCATTTT. This codes for CASSGFSWSNQPQHF. The whole variable domain, remainder taken from reference TRBV5-1 and TRBJ1-5, is KAGVTQTPRYLIKTRGQQVTLSCSPISGHRSVSWYQQTPGQGLQFLFEYFSETQRNKGNFPGRFSGRQFSNSRSEMNVSTLELGDSALYLCASSGFSWSNQPQHFGDGTRLSIL.

The V call is TRBV15, the J call TRBJ2-6; no firm D call. The CDR3 runs to 17 residues. CDR1 is LNHNV, CDR2 YYDKDF, per germline (reference sequence). Trimming took 3 bases from V and 0 from J, leaving 12 bases between them. The CDR3, as DNA: TGTGCCACCAGCAGGCCTCTGGGAAACTCTGGGGCCAACGTCCTGACTTTC. This codes for CATSRPLGNSGANVLTF.

Many counts were recorded for this clonotype. This chain links TRBV5-1 with TRBJ1-5, with 8 bases matching TRBD1. V was clipped by 4 bases and J by 7 bases; unmatched bases: 10. The CDR3 has 15 residues. CDR1 is SGHRS and CDR2 is YFSETQ in the germline V gene. In nucleotides, the CDR3 is TGCGCCAGCAGCAGGCAGGGGGCTTCTGGGCAGCCCCAGCATTTT. It translates to CASSRQGASGQPQHF.

V and J are TRBV7-8 and TRBJ1-6, with no clear D. CDR3 length: 16 residues. Trimming shortened V by 2 bases and J by 6 bases, and 14 bases separated the two germline ends. Germline V gene sequence: CDR1 SGHVS, CDR2 FQNEAQ. As DNA, the CDR3 is TGTGCCAGCAGCTTATCTAATCGGGAGATTAATTCACCCCTCCACTTT. This sequence encodes CASSLSNREINSPLHF.

The chain couples TRBV4-1 to TRBJ2-2; TRBD1 matches 7 bases. This CDR3 spans 16 amino acids. CDR1 and CDR2 from the germline V gene are MGHRA and YSYEKL. With 5 bases clipped from V and 0 bases from J, the junction kept 6 bases outside the gene matches. CDR3 loop: CASSKGGRANTGELFF. CDR3 nucleotides: TGCGCCAGCAGCAAAGGGGGCAGAGCGAACACCGGGGAGCTGTTTTTT.